This T cell receptor beta chain originates from a study of blood T cell repertoires in COVID-19. CDR3 length: 15 residues. Germline trimming cut 0 bases from V and 9 bases from J; bases unmatched to any gene: 8. CDR1 is SGHRS and CDR2 is YFSETQ in the germline V gene. Authors' data handling: Amplifying reference gene primers gave estimates of nucleated cell counts. This table comes from immunoSEQ multiplex PCR, and its TCRdb copy is limited to in-frame clones, with some not included. V and J calls and clone size come straight from that table; D and trimming were deduced from the DNA. The data hold around 95,000 clones, with 80% observed a single time.

The J gene is TRBJ2-2, the V gene TRBV5-1; 7 bases line up with TRBD2. This receptor was taken from a woman in her seventies with acute or convalescent COVID-19. Specimen: peripheral blood. The CDR3 sequence: CASSLGLARDRELFF. The CDR3 nucleotides are TGCGCCAGCAGCTTGGGACTAGCTAGGGACCGGGAGCTGTTTTTT.